What follows are 24 T cell receptor beta chains derived from one specimen sequenced in a study of cytomegalovirus exposure and HLA in healthy donors. Profiling relied on immunoSEQ multiplex PCR, and the TCRdb table lists in-frame clones only, not all of them. The sample contains 90,000 to 150,000 clones, about nine tenths of which appear only once. Sequencing was carried out using PBMCs. Receptor source: a man between 18 and 29 years old in good health and CMV-seronegative.

The chain employs TRBV4-3 and TRBJ1-2, with D hard to call. Between the trimmed V and J ends, which lost 0 bases and 2 bases, there was a span of 7 bases. The CDR3 sequence is 14 residues long. Germline V lookup: CDR1 LGHNA, CDR2 YSLEER. CDR3 DNA sequence: TGCGCCAGCAGCCAAGATCCGGGGAACTATGGCTACACCTTC. Translated: CASSQDPGNYGYTF.

V is TRBV5-6 and J is TRBJ1-5, with D hard to call. The V gene lost 5 bases and the J gene lost 5 bases, with 11 bases spanning the gap. This CDR3 comprises 13 residues. Germline CDR1 reads SGHDT; CDR2 reads YYEEEE. In nucleotides, the CDR3 is TGTGCCAGCAGTAATACCCGAGATCAGCCCCAGCATTTT. Translated, it gives CASSNTRDQPQHF.

In this sample, this clone turned up once. The chain has TRBV10-3 and TRBJ2-1; D is unclear. V dropped 9 bases and J dropped 7 bases, with 10 bases sitting between them. The CDR3 loop spans 11 amino acids. Germline CDR1 is ENHRY and CDR2 is SYGVKD. The CDR3 nucleotides are TGTGCCATTCAACAGCAAAATGAGCAGTTCTTC. It encodes CAIQQQNEQFF.

The rearrangement uses TRBV5-1 and TRBJ2-1; 9 bases match TRBD1. Looked up from germline, CDR1 is SGHRS and CDR2 is YFSETQ. The CDR3 covers 12 residues. The V segment lost 2 bases and the J segment 15 bases; nucleotides outside the gene matches: 6. The CDR3, as DNA: TGCGCCAGCAGCTTAGGGACAGGGTTTCCGTTCTTC. It translates to CASSLGTGFPFF.

This clone was seen a few times. V and J are TRBV27 and TRBJ2-7; perhaps TRBD1 as D (5 bases). This CDR3 region has 14 residues. Looked up from germline, CDR1 is MNHEY and CDR2 is SMNVEV (reference sequence). Trimming pared 0 bases from V and 2 bases from J, leaving 8 bases between. The CDR3 DNA follows: TGTGCCAGCAGTTTATCTGCCAGGGCCTACGAGCAGTACTTC. Translated, it gives CASSLSARAYEQYF.

This clone was counted only a few times. The chain combines TRBV19 with TRBJ1-5; the match to TRBD1 covers 10 bases. CDR1 LNHDA and CDR2 SQIVND come from the germline V gene (reference sequence). The CDR3 runs to 16 residues. The trim removed 7 bases at V and 7 bases at J, leaving 13 bases unmatched. The CDR3 here is CASTRGGQGERQPQHF. The CDR3, as DNA: TGTGCCAGTACCCGGGGAGGACAGGGGGAGAGGCAGCCCCAGCATTTT.

The V and J genes are TRBV5-4 and TRBJ1-2; D unresolved. The V gene's germline CDR1 is SGHNT and CDR2 YYREEE (reference sequence). Trimming took 0 bases from V and 6 from J, leaving 15 bases between them. The CDR3 has 15 amino acids. CDR3 sequence (DNA): TGTGCCAGCAGCTTGGGGCCCGGAGGCCCCAATGGCTACACCTTC. Translation gives CASSLGPGGPNGYTF.

The chain employs TRBV29-1 and TRBJ1-1; D unresolved. Deletions cut 3 bases from V and 1 base from J, with 12 bases between. This CDR3 comprises 14 residues. Germline assignment: CDR1 SQVTM and CDR2 ANQGSEA. The CDR3 DNA is TGCAGCGTTGACCCCGGGGTTCGGAACACTGAAGCTTTCTTT. It encodes CSVDPGVRNTEAFF.

The chain joins TRBV7-2 to TRBJ1-5; TRBD1 matches at 12 bases. There are 15 residues in the CDR3. V lost 5 bases to trimming and J lost 5 bases; unmatched junction nucleotides: 4. CDR1 and CDR2 from the germline V gene are SGHTA and FQGNSA. In nucleotides, the CDR3 is TGTGCCAGCAGCCCTGGGACAGGGGGCCATCAGCCCCAGCATTTT. As protein: CASSPGTGGHQPQHF.

The gene calls are TRBV9 and TRBJ1-3; the D is unclear. Germline V CDR1 and CDR2: SGDLS, YYNGEE. Trimming stripped 3 bases from V and 0 bases from J, with 10 bases between. CDR3 length equals 15 residues. CDR3 nucleotides: TGTGCCAGCAGCGCGTCCCACATCTCTGGAAACACCATATATTTT. This encodes CASSASHISGNTIYF.

The chain employs TRBV5-1 and TRBJ2-2, with 10 bases matching TRBD2. The junction had 6 bases not matched to a gene; V was cut back by 4 bases and J by 0 bases. Germline-derived CDR1 and CDR2 are SGHRS and YFSETQ. The CDR3 sequence is 17 residues long. Written as DNA, the CDR3 is TGCGCCAGCAGCGGAATAGCGGGAGGAACGAACACCGGGGAGCTGTTTTTT. This translates into CASSGIAGGTNTGELFF.

The rearrangement links TRBV28 to TRBJ1-4; D is ambiguous. Trimming removed 4 bases at V and 3 bases at J, with 9 bases between. Germline V CDR1 and CDR2: MDHEN, SYDVKM. The CDR3 runs to 14 residues. The CDR3 coding sequence is TGTGCCAGCAGTTCGGGAGGTGCTAATGAAAAACTGTTTTTT. Protein: CASSSGGANEKLFF. The full variable domain, with the rest looked up from reference TRBV28 and TRBJ1-4, is DVKVTQSSRYLVKRTGEKVFLECVQDMDHENMFWYRQDPGLGLRLIYFSYDVKMKEKGDIPEGYSVSREKKERFSLILESASTNQTSMYLCASSSGGANEKLFFGSGTQLSVL.

The chain carries TRBV18 and TRBJ1-4; D gene uncertain. Between the trimmed V and J ends, which lost 6 bases and 7 bases, there was a span of 12 bases. Germline lookup yields CDR1 KGHSH and CDR2 LQKENI. The CDR3 has 13 amino acids. This CDR3 is CASSHAGFEKLFF. Here the CDR3 DNA reads TGTGCCAGCTCCCACGCGGGTTTTGAAAAACTGTTTTTT.

This chain links TRBV10-1 with TRBJ1-1; 8 bases line up with TRBD1. With V trimmed by 6 bases and J by 3 bases, 3 bases remained unmatched. This CDR3 region has 13 residues. The germline V gene has CDR1 WNHNN and CDR2 SYGVQD (reference sequence). For the CDR3, the DNA is TGCGCCAGCAGCCCCAGGGGGCACACTGAAGCTTTCTTT. It specifies CASSPRGHTEAFF.

The chain combines TRBV18 with TRBJ1-4, with TRBD1 matching 11 bases. Germline V gene lookup returns CDR1 KGHSH and CDR2 LQKENI. CDR3 length: 16 amino acids. Losses at the gene ends were 6 bases for V and 1 base for J; bases not matched to a gene: 4. CDR3 nucleotide sequence: TGTGCCAGCTCGCCCGGGACAGGGGGAACTAATGAAAAACTGTTTTTT. Its protein is CASSPGTGGTNEKLFF. Full variable domain (outside the CDR3, taken from reference TRBV18 and TRBJ1-4): NAGVMQNPRHLVRRRGQEARLRCSPMKGHSHVYWYRQLPEEGLKFMVYLQKENIIDESGMPKERFSAEFPKEGPSILRIQQVVRGDSAAYFCASSPGTGGTNEKLFFGSGTQLSVL.

V gene TRBV6-5 combines with J gene TRBJ1-1; 8 bases fit TRBD1. Germline CDR1 MNHEY, CDR2 SVGAGI. This CDR3 has 15 amino acids. V shed 2 bases and J 2 bases; nucleotides not matched to a gene: 4. The CDR3 loop is CASSYGDRFNTEAFF. As DNA, the CDR3 is TGTGCCAGCAGTTACGGGGACAGGTTTAACACTGAAGCTTTCTTT.

The rearrangement joins TRBV11-2 to TRBJ1-3, with D maybe TRBD1 (5 bases). The CDR3 covers 14 residues. The V gene lost 7 bases and the J gene lost 0 bases, with 10 bases spanning the gap. Germline CDR1 reads SGHAT; CDR2 reads FQNNGV. The CDR3 bases are TGTGCCAGCACCCTCAGGGTCTCTGGAAACACCATATATTTT. As protein: CASTLRVSGNTIYF.

In regard to this clone: The same CDR3 is also encoded by other DNA sequences in this sample. The gene calls are TRBV7-2 and TRBJ1-5; D not certain. V dropped 0 bases and J dropped 7 bases, with 10 bases sitting between them. The CDR3 sequence is 14 residues long. In germline, CDR1 is SGHTA, CDR2 FQGNSA. The CDR3 region has the DNA TGTGCCAGCAGCTTAGCAGGAGGGTACCAGCCCCAGCATTTT. Protein: CASSLAGGYQPQHF.

The rearrangement uses TRBV30 and TRBJ2-1, with 11 bases that match TRBD2. V lost 3 bases, J lost 5 bases, and 12 bases stayed unmatched. The CDR3 is 17 amino acids. Germline V CDR1 and CDR2: GTSNPN, SVGIG (reference sequence). The CDR3 coding sequence is TGTGCCTGGAGCCTAATAGCGGGGGGGACCACACACAATGAGCAGTTCTTC. This sequence encodes CAWSLIAGGTTHNEQFF.

The chain has TRBV18 and TRBJ1-1; a possible D gene is TRBD1 (5 bases). V dropped 2 bases and J dropped 1 base, with 8 bases sitting between them. The CDR3 runs 14 residues. CDR1 is KGHSH and CDR2 is LQKENI in the germline V gene. The CDR3 coding sequence is TGTGCCAGCTCACCAATGGGGGGGAACACTGAAGCTTTCTTT. Its protein product is CASSPMGGNTEAFF.

This chain connects TRBV6-1 to TRBJ2-1; D possibly corresponds to TRBD2 (5 bases). V lost 3 bases and J 3 bases, leaving 12 bases between the germline ends. Germline lookup yields CDR1 MNHNS and CDR2 SASEGT. This CDR3 is 15 amino acids long. The CDR3 protein is CASSDSGRSYNEQFF. The CDR3 DNA reads as TGTGCCAGCAGTGATTCGGGGAGAAGCTACAATGAGCAGTTCTTC.

The gene calls are TRBV2 and TRBJ2-3, with 10 bases matching TRBD2. Trimming cost V 5 bases and J 0 bases; bases outside gene matches: 8. The length of the CDR3 is 17 residues. Germline V gene sequence: CDR1 SNHLY, CDR2 FYNNEI. The CDR3 DNA reads as TGTGCCAGCAGTAACCCTGGACTAGCGGAGAGCACAGATACGCAGTATTTT. Translating it yields CASSNPGLAESTDTQYF.

The rearrangement joins TRBV6-6 to TRBJ1-5, with 7 bases aligning to TRBD1. The CDR3 covers 15 residues. Per germline, CDR1 MNHNY and CDR2 SVGAGI (reference sequence). Trimming at V came to 6 bases and at J to 4 bases, leaving 9 bases not matched to a gene. The CDR3 nucleotides are TGTGCCAGCAGGAGGGGGGACAGCGTAAATCAGCCCCAGCATTTT. Amino acid sequence: CASRRGDSVNQPQHF.

The chain recombines TRBV4-1 with TRBJ2-7, with TRBD1 as a possible D gene (5 bases). V lost 1 base, J lost 5 bases, and 21 bases lay in between. This CDR3 comprises 17 residues. Germline loops: CDR1 MGHRA, CDR2 YSYEKL. CDR3 amino acids: CASSQAVEQLGEHEQYF. CDR3 nucleotides: TGCGCCAGCAGCCAAGCGGTAGAGCAATTAGGGGAACACGAGCAGTACTTC.